These T cell receptor beta chains were read from a single sample in a study of blood T cells in healthy people across ages. TCRdb ran MiXCR on the 5' RACE reads and lists one entry per CDR3 protein. The sample yields some 760,000 distinct CDR3 sequences, approximately 25% seen once. These same data were also listed under a study on T cells of mothers and their children.

The sequencing sample was made of blood. The source is a boy aged 5-17 years in good health. Both conserved end residues are part of each CDR3. The order of the fields is V gene, clone size, J gene, D gene, CDR3 protein, CDR3 DNA. D genes are given only for firm matches. A clone size is listed for some rows: how often the clone was seen (once, few, many), or a class if it is expanded.

TRBV20-1	few	TRBJ2-5	.	CSASDLARDLTQETQYF	TGCAGTGCTAGCGATCTAGCGCGGGATCTAACCCAAGAGACCCAGTACTTC
TRBV12-3/TRBV12-4	.	TRBJ1-5	TRBD1	CASLDRGTSGNQPQHF	TGTGCCAGCCTGGACAGGGGGACATCGGGCAATCAGCCCCAGCATTTT
TRBV29-1	.	TRBJ2-7	TRBD1	CSVGRQGADEQYF	TGCAGCGTTGGGAGACAGGGGGCGGACGAGCAGTACTTC
TRBV29-1	few	TRBJ2-5	.	CSVDTVAKGETQYF	TGCAGCGTTGATACCGTGGCTAAAGGGGAGACCCAGTACTTC
TRBV29-1	.	TRBJ1-4	.	CSVEGGTDQPLFF	TGCAGCGTTGAGGGCGGGACGGACCAACCACTGTTTTTT
TRBV5-1	few	TRBJ1-2	.	CASSLIVGTQYGYTF	TGCGCCAGCAGCTTGATCGTCGGGACACAGTATGGCTACACCTTC
TRBV10-3	.	TRBJ2-3	TRBD1	CAISQARDSTADTQYF	TGTGCCATCAGTCAAGCTCGGGACAGCACAGCAGATACGCAGTATTTT
TRBV14	.	TRBJ1-1	.	CASSPPGGHLGTEAFF	TGTGCCAGCAGCCCCCCTGGGGGACACCTGGGGACTGAAGCTTTCTTT
TRBV29-1	few	TRBJ2-7	TRBD1	CSAGQDHYEQYF	TGCAGCGCAGGACAGGACCACTACGAGCAGTACTTC
TRBV24-1	.	TRBJ2-5	.	CATSDVMTSSQETQYF	TGTGCCACCAGTGATGTTATGACTAGTTCCCAAGAGACCCAGTACTTC
TRBV6-5	once	TRBJ1-2	TRBD1	CASRGSTGNYGYTF	TGTGCCAGCAGGGGCTCGACAGGGAACTATGGCTACACCTTC
TRBV7-2	few	TRBJ2-5	TRBD1	CASSLWGQGDWETQYF	TGTGCCAGCAGCCTCTGGGGACAGGGAGATTGGGAGACCCAGTACTTC
TRBV27	.	TRBJ2-7	.	CASSLKGVRYEQYF	TGTGCCAGCAGTTTAAAGGGGGTTAGGTACGAGCAGTACTTC
TRBV20-1	.	TRBJ1-2	TRBD1	CSAVDRANYGYTF	TGCAGTGCGGTGGACAGGGCTAACTATGGCTACACCTTC
TRBV29-1	few	TRBJ2-7	.	CSVSRDNSYEQYF	TGCAGCGTTTCTCGGGACAACTCCTACGAGCAGTACTTC
TRBV6-5	.	TRBJ2-5	.	CASAGPGETQYF	TGTGCCAGCGCGGGACCAGGAGAGACCCAGTACTTC
TRBV11-2	few	TRBJ2-5	TRBD2	CASSPLAEAGTQYF	TGTGCCAGCAGCCCACTAGCGGAGGCCGGGACCCAGTACTTC
TRBV20-1	.	TRBJ2-5	.	CSARVRQVQETQYF	TGCAGTGCTAGAGTCCGACAGGTCCAAGAGACCCAGTACTTC
TRBV29-1	few	TRBJ2-7	.	CSVMQDSYEQYF	TGCAGCGTCATGCAGGATTCCTACGAGCAGTACTTC
TRBV29-1	few	TRBJ1-6	.	CLAGSSSPLHF	TGCCTTGCAGGGAGCAGTTCACCCCTCCACTTT
TRBV20-1	.	TRBJ2-5	.	CSAEVETQYF	TGCAGTGCTGAGGTGGAGACCCAGTACTTC
TRBV11-2	.	TRBJ2-1	.	CASRQSPDEQFF	TGTGCCAGCAGACAGAGTCCGGATGAGCAGTTCTTC
TRBV20-1	.	TRBJ2-4	.	CSARLTDRVNIQYF	TGCAGTGCTAGATTGACAGACAGAGTAAACATTCAGTACTTC
TRBV18	.	TRBJ2-7	.	CASSPLTGNEQYF	TGTGCCAGCTCACCACTAACCGGGAACGAGCAGTACTTC
TRBV6-1	.	TRBJ2-7	.	CASSWTATYEQYF	TGTGCCAGCAGTTGGACAGCCACCTACGAGCAGTACTTC
TRBV20-1	.	TRBJ1-1	TRBD1	CSARDRGRTEAFF	TGCAGTGCTAGGGACAGGGGGCGTACTGAAGCTTTCTTT
TRBV7-9	.	TRBJ1-1	.	CASVGGNMNTEAFF	TGTGCCAGCGTAGGAGGGAACATGAACACTGAAGCTTTCTTT
TRBV10-3	.	TRBJ2-5	.	CAISDSGSETQYF	TGTGCCATCAGTGATTCGGGCAGTGAGACCCAGTACTTC
TRBV5-1	.	TRBJ1-4	.	CASSEGGGEKPFF	TGCGCCAGCAGCGAAGGAGGCGGGGAAAAACCGTTTTTT